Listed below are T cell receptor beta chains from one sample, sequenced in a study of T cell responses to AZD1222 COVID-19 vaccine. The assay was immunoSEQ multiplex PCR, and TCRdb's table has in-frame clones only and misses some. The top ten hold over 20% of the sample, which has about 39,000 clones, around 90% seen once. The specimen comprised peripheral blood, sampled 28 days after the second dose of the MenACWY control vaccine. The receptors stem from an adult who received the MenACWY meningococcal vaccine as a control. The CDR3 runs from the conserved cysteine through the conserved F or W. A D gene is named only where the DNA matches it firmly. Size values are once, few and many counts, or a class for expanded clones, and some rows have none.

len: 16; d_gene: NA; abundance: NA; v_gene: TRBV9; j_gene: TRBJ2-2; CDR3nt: TGTGCCAGCAGCGTGAGAGGGGGAGTTAGAACCGGGGAGCTGTTTTTT; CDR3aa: CASSVRGGVRTGELFF
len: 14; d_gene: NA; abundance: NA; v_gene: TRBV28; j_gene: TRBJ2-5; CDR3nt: TGTGCCAGCGGGGATGCCGGGCGGATGGAGACCCAGTACTTC; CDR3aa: CASGDAGRMETQYF
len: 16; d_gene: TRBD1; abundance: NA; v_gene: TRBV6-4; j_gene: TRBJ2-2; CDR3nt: TGTGCCAGCAGTGACTCCCCGGGACAGGGGGCCGGGGAGCTGTTTTTT; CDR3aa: CASSDSPGQGAGELFF
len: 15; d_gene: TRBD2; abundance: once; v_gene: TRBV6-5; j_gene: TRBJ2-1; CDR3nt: TGTGCCAGCAGAGGACTAGCGGGAGATAGGAATGAGCAGTTCTTC; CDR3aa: CASRGLAGDRNEQFF
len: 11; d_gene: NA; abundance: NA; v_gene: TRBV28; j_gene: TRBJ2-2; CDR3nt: TGTGCCAGCAGCCGCACCGGGGAGCTGTTTTTT; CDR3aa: CASSRTGELFF
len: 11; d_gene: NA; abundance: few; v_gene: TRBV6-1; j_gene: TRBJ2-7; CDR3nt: TGTGCCAGCAGTGAATTCTCCGAGCAGTACTTC; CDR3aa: CASSEFSEQYF
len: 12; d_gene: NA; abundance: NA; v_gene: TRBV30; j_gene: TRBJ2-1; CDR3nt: TGTGCCTGCAGTCGACAGTCCAATGAGCAGTTCTTC; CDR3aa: CACSRQSNEQFF
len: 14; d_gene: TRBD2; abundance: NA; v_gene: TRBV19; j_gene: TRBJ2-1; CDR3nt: TGTGCCAGTAGTGGGACTAGCGGGAGGATTGAGCAGTTCTTC; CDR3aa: CASSGTSGRIEQFF
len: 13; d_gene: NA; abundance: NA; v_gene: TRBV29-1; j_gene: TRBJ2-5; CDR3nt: TGCAGCGTTCCGGATCGGTGGTTAGAGACCCAGTACTTC; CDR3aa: CSVPDRWLETQYF
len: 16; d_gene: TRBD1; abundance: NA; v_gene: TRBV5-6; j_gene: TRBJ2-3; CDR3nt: TGTGCCAGCAGCTCCGAGGGGGCGGTTGTGGCGAATACGCAGTATTTT; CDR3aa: CASSSEGAVVANTQYF
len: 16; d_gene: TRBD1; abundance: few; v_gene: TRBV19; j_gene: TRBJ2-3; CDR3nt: TGTGCCAGTAGTAATCCCTACAGGGGGCGGACAGATACGCAGTATTTT; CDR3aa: CASSNPYRGRTDTQYF